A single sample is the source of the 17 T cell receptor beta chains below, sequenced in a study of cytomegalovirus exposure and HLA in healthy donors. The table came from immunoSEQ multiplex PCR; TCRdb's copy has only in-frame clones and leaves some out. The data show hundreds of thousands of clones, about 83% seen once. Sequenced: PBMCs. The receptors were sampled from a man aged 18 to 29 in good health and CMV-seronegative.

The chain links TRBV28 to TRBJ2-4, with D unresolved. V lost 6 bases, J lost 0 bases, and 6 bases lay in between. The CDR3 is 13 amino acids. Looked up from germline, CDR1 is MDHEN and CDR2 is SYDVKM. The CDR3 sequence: CASRELAKNIQYF. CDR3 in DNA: TGTGCCAGCAGAGAGCTAGCCAAAAACATTCAGTACTTC.

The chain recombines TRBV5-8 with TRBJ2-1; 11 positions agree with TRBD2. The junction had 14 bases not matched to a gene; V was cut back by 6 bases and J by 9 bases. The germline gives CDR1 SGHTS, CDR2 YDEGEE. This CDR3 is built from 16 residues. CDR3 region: CASTSTSGRVLGEQFF. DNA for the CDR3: TGTGCCAGCACCTCAACTAGCGGGAGAGTCCTTGGTGAGCAGTTCTTC.

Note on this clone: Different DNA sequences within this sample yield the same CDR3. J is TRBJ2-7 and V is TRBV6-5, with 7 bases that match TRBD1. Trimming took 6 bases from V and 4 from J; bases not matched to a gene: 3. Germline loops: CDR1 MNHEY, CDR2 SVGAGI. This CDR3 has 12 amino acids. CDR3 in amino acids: CASSPTGYEQYF. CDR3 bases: TGTGCCAGCAGCCCGACAGGGTACGAGCAGTACTTC.

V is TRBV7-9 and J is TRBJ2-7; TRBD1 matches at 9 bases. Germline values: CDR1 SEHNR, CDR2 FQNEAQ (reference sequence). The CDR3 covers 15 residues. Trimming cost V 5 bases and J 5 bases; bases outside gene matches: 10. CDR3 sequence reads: CASSPTGTGFHEQYF. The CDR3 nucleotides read TGTGCCAGCAGCCCAACGGGGACAGGGTTCCACGAGCAGTACTTC.

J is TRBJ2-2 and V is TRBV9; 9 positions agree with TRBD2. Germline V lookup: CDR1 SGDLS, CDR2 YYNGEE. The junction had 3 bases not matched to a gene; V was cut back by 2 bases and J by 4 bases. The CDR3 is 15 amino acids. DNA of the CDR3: TGTGCCAGCAGCGTGAGCGGGGGGTCCACCGGGGAGCTGTTTTTT. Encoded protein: CASSVSGGSTGELFF.

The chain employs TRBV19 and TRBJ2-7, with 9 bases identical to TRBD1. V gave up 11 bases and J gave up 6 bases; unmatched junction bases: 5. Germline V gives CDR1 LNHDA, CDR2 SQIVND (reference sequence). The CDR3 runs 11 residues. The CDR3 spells CAERTGVEQYF. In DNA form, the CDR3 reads TGTGCCGAAAGGACAGGGGTCGAGCAGTACTTC. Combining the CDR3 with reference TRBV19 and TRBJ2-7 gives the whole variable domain DGGITQSPKYLFRKEGQNVTLSCEQNLNHDAMYWYRQDPGQGLRLIYYSQIVNDFQKGDIAEGYSVSREKKESFPLTVTSAQKNPTAFYLCAERTGVEQYFGPGTRLTVT.

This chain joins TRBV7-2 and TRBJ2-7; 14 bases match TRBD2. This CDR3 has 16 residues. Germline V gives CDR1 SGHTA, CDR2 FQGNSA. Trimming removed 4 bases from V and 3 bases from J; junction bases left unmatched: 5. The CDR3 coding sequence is TGTGCCAGCAGCTCCATGGGACTAGCGGGAGTCTACGAGCAGTACTTC. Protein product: CASSSMGLAGVYEQYF.

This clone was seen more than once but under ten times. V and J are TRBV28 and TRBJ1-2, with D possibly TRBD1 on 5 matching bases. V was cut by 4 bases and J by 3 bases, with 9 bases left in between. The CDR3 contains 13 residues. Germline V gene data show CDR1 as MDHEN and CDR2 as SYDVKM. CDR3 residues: CASSWGRDYGYTF. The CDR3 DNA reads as TGTGCCAGCAGTTGGGGCAGGGACTATGGCTACACCTTC.

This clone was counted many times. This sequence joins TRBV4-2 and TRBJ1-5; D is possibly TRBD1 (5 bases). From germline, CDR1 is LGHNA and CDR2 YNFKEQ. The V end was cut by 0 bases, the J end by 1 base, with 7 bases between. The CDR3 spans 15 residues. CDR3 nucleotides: TGTGCCAGCAGCCAAGACAGGGTAAGCAATCAGCCCCAGCATTTT. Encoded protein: CASSQDRVSNQPQHF.

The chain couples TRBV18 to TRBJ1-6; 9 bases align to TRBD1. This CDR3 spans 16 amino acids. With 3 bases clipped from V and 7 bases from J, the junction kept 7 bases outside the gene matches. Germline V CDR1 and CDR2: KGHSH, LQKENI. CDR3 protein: CASSPSQGQGNSPLHF. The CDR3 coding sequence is TGTGCCAGCTCACCTAGCCAAGGACAGGGGAATTCACCCCTCCACTTT. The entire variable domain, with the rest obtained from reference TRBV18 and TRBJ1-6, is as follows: NAGVMQNPRHLVRRRGQEARLRCSPMKGHSHVYWYRQLPEEGLKFMVYLQKENIIDESGMPKERFSAEFPKEGPSILRIQQVVRGDSAAYFCASSPSQGQGNSPLHFGNGTRLTVT.

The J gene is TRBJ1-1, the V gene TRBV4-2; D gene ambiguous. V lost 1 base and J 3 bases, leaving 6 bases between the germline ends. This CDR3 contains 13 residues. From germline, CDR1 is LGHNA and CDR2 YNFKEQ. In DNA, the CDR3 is TGTGCCAGCAGCCAAGGTCGGGACACTGAAGCTTTCTTT. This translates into CASSQGRDTEAFF.

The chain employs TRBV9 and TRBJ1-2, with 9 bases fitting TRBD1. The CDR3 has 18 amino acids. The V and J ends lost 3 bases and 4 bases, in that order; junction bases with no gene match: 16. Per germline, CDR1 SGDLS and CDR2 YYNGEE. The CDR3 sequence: CASSERHYSPGQGYGYTF. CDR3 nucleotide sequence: TGTGCCAGCAGCGAACGACATTACTCACCGGGACAGGGCTATGGCTACACCTTC.

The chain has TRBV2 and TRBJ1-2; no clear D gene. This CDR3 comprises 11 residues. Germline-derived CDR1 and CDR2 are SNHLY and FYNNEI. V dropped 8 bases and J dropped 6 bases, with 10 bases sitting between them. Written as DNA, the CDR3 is TGTGCCAGCCGCGGTTTGGATGGCTACACCTTC. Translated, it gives CASRGLDGYTF.

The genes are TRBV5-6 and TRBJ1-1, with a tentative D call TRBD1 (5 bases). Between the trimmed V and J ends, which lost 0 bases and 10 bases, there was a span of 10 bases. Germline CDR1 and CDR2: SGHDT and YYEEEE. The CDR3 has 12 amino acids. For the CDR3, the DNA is TGTGCCAGCAGCTTGGCCGGGGGTGGAGCTTTCTTT. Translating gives CASSLAGGGAFF. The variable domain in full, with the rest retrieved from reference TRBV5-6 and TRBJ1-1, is DAGVTQSPTHLIKTRGQQVTLRCSPKSGHDTVSWYQQALGQGPQFIFQYYEEEERQRGNFPDRFSGHQFPNYSSELNVNALLLGDSALYLCASSLAGGGAFFGQGTRLTVV.

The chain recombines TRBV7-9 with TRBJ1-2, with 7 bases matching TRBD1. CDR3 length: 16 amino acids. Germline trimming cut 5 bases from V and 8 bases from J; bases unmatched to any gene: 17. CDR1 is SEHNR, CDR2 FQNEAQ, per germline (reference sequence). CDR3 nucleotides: TGTGCCAGCAGCATAAAAACAGGGGAAGTTGCCATAGGCTACACCTTC. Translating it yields CASSIKTGEVAIGYTF.

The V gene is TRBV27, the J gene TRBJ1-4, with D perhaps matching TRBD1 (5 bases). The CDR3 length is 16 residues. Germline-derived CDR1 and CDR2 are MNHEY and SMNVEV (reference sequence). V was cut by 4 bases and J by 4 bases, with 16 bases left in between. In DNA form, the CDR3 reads TGTGCCAGCAGTTATGGGGCTGGGGCGAATAATGAAAAACTGTTTTTT. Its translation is CASSYGAGANNEKLFF.

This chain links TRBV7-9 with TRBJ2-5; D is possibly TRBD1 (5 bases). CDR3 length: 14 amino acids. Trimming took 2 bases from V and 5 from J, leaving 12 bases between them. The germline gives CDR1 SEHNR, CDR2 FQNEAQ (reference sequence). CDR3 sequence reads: CASSLSAGPETQYF. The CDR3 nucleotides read TGTGCCAGCAGCTTATCGGCAGGGCCCGAGACCCAGTACTTC.